The clone carrying this T cell receptor beta chain was seen ten or more times. Single TCR cDNA molecules each had their own unique molecular identifier. TCRdb called the 5' RACE reads again in MiXCR, with one record for every CDR3 protein. The sample lists about 95,000 distinct CDR3 sequences, approximately 8.6% occurring once. Described time point: sample taken at primary tumor resection. Whole RNA, isolated from tumor, nontumor lung or frozen PBMC, was sequenced without prior sorting. Deletions cut 3 bases from V and 6 bases from J, with 13 bases between. The CDR3 has 14 residues. Germline CDR1 reads SEHNR; CDR2 reads FQNEAQ (reference sequence). The sample is drawn from a study of spatial heterogeneity in lung cancer. Study overall: Detected sequences consistently included more beta-chain ones than alpha-chain ones.

The V and J genes are TRBV7-9 and TRBJ2-3; D may be TRBD2 (6 bases). This sequence originates from a male donor with early-stage non-small cell lung cancer. The sequencing used PBMCs, collected at surgery. DNA of the CDR3: TGTGCCAGCAGCTTCTCCCTAGCGCCGGATACGCAGTATTTT. The encoded protein is CASSFSLAPDTQYF. Combining the CDR3 with reference TRBV7-9 and TRBJ2-3 gives the whole variable domain DTGVSQNPRHKITKRGQNVTFRCDPISEHNRLYWYRQTLGQGPEFLTYFQNEAQLEKSRLLSDRFSAERPKGSFSTLEIQRTEQGDSAMYLCASSFSLAPDTQYFGPGTRLTVL.